A single sample gave rise to the 25 T cell receptor beta chains below, sequenced in a study of blood T cells in healthy people across ages. A sample-barcoded 5' primer and a J-beta primer mix were used in a second PCR of about 7 to 12 cycles. A single record per CDR3 protein comes from TCRdb applying MiXCR to the 5' RACE reads. The sample lists some 370,000 distinct CDR3 sequences, more than 45% seen once, with under 65% in the top ten. Sequenced sample: blood. The source is a man in his sixties in good health.

This chain connects TRBV6-5 to TRBJ2-7; the D gene is possibly TRBD2 (7 bases). The CDR3 is 16 residues long. Between the trimmed V and J ends, which lost 7 bases and 3 bases, there was a span of 22 bases. Germline CDR1 is MNHEY and CDR2 is SVGAGI. CDR3 loop: CASKIRQGGGVYEQYF. The CDR3 DNA reads as TGTGCCAGCAAGATAAGGCAGGGAGGGGGGGTCTACGAGCAGTACTTC.

This clonotype occurred a few times. The gene calls are TRBV3-1 and TRBJ2-7; D ambiguous. There are 16 residues in the CDR3. The ends were cut back, 4 bases at V and 2 bases at J, with 18 bases in the middle. The germline gives CDR1 LGHDT, CDR2 YNNKEL (reference sequence). The CDR3 spells CASSRSLVEITYEQYF. In DNA form, the CDR3 reads TGTGCCAGCAGCCGGTCCCTTGTAGAGATCACCTACGAGCAGTACTTC.

Of note for this clonotype: Sequence at one end of the junction differs from germline and may be a read error. The chain uses TRBV5-6 and TRBJ2-7; 13 nucleotides line up with TRBD2. CDR1 is SGHDT and CDR2 is YYEEEE in the germline V gene. The CDR3 length is 15 residues. The CDR3 protein is CAGSPTSGRAREQYF. CDR3 coding DNA: TGTGCCGGCAGTCCTACTAGCGGGAGGGCCCGGGAGCAGTACTTC.

This clonotype has a handful of counts. The genes are TRBV4-2 and TRBJ2-5; D unresolved. V shed 0 bases and J shed 4 bases, with 3 bases lying between them. This CDR3 contains 12 residues. Germline-derived CDR1 and CDR2 are LGHNA and YNFKEQ. The CDR3 reads CASSQDRETQYF. The CDR3 nucleotides are TGTGCCAGCAGCCAAGATAGAGAGACCCAGTACTTC.

The J gene is TRBJ2-6, the V gene TRBV6-5, with D perhaps given as TRBD1 or TRBD2 (6 bases each). CDR1 and CDR2 (germline): MNHEY, SVGAGI. V gave up 0 bases and J gave up 0 bases, with 12 bases separating them. The CDR3 loop spans 18 amino acids. This CDR3 is CASSYSGGPSSGANVLTF. The CDR3 DNA sequence: TGTGCCAGCAGTTACTCCGGGGGCCCGAGCTCTGGGGCCAACGTCCTGACTTTC.

V usage is TRBV9 and J usage is TRBJ2-1; no reliable D call. The CDR3 spans 14 residues. Germline-derived CDR1 and CDR2 are SGDLS and YYNGEE. V lost 4 bases, J lost 0 bases, and 8 bases lay in between. CDR3 bases: TGTGCCAGCAGCTCCTCTTCCTCCTACAATGAGCAGTTCTTC. It is translated as CASSSSSSYNEQFF.

The chain joins TRBV4-2 to TRBJ2-1; TRBD1 matches 9 bases. Looked up from germline, CDR1 is LGHNA and CDR2 is YNFKEQ. The CDR3 is 17 residues long. V trimming: 0 bases; J trimming: 1 base; junction bases outside the gene matches: 4. CDR3 loop: CASSQDRGTGSYNEQFF. Written as DNA, the CDR3 is TGTGCCAGCAGCCAAGATCGTGGGACAGGGTCCTACAATGAGCAGTTCTTC.

A remark on this clonotype: This clone may be a read error of a much larger clone one base away. V is TRBV12-5 and J is TRBJ2-1, with D perhaps given as TRBD1 or TRBD2 (5 bases each). Germline lookup yields CDR1 LGHNT and CDR2 FRNRAP. Deletions cut 3 bases from V and 10 bases from J, with 19 bases between. This CDR3 spans 15 amino acids. CDR3 amino acids: CASGFGGSPWEEQFF. As DNA, the CDR3 is TGTGCTAGTGGTTTTGGGGGAAGCCCCTGGGAGGAGCAGTTCTTC.

J is TRBJ1-1 and V is TRBV4-1; no definite D call. The CDR3 sequence is 12 residues long. Looked up from germline, CDR1 is MGHRA and CDR2 is YSYEKL. Trimming stripped 0 bases from V and 9 bases from J, with 8 bases between. CDR3 DNA sequence: TGCGCCAGCAGCCAAGATCGGCCTCAAGCTTTCTTT. Its translation: CASSQDRPQAFF.

This clonotype was found once. The rearrangement joins TRBV28 to TRBJ1-2; D is perhaps TRBD1 (6 bases). Per the germline V gene, CDR1 is MDHEN and CDR2 is SYDVKM. The CDR3 runs to 14 residues. Trimming took off 8 bases at V and 4 bases at J, with 17 bases between the two ends. The CDR3 here is CASRGGGRSYGYTF. The DNA for the CDR3 is TGTGCCAGCCGTGGGGGGGGGCGATCCTATGGCTACACCTTC.

This clonotype has just a few counts. This chain joins TRBV5-1 and TRBJ2-1, with 8 bases identical to TRBD2. The DNA end lines up better with TRBJ2-7; the J call may be wrong. The CDR3 has 16 amino acids. Germline CDR1 reads SGHRS; CDR2 reads YFSETQ. The CDR3 DNA reads TGCGCCAGCGGAAGCGGGGGCCTAAGCTCCTACAATGAGCAGTACTTC. Its protein product is CASGSGGLSSYNEQYF.

In this sample, this clonotype turned up a few times. J is TRBJ2-1 and V is TRBV6-1; 8 bases are shared with TRBD1. Losses at the gene ends were 4 bases for V and 0 bases for J; bases not matched to a gene: 5. Germline loops: CDR1 MNHNS, CDR2 SASEGT. This CDR3 is 16 amino acids long. The CDR3 bases are TGTGCCAGCAGTGGGGCAGGGGGCGTCTCCTACAATGAGCAGTTCTTC. Translation gives CASSGAGGVSYNEQFF.

This clonotype was counted ten times or more. The V gene is TRBV5-1, the J gene TRBJ1-5; a weak D match, TRBD1 (6 bases). The ends were cut back, 1 base at V and 6 bases at J, with 11 bases in the middle. The germline V gene has CDR1 SGHRS and CDR2 YFSETQ. The CDR3 sequence is 14 residues long. This chain's CDR3 is CASSLTGSGQPQHF. In nucleotides, the CDR3 is TGCGCCAGCAGCTTGACAGGGAGTGGTCAGCCCCAGCATTTT.

This clonotype occurred many times. The V gene is TRBV12-3 or TRBV12-4, the J gene TRBJ1-2; 8 bases are shared with TRBD1. With V trimmed by 2 bases and J by 4 bases, 3 bases remained unmatched. The CDR3 extends over 14 amino acids. The CDR3 reads CASSLLTGGYGYTF. DNA of the CDR3: TGTGCCAGCAGTTTATTAACAGGGGGCTATGGCTACACCTTC.

This clonotype appeared a few times. The chain carries TRBV7-2 and TRBJ2-5; a weak D match, TRBD2 (6 bases). The assigned J gene may be wrong: the sequence end matches TRBJ2-7 better. The germline V gene encodes CDR1 SGHTA and CDR2 FQGNSA. CDR3 length equals 15 residues. The DNA for the CDR3 is TGTGCCAGCAGCTTATCCGGCGGGATAGCCTACGAGCAGTACTTC. Residues: CASSLSGGIAYEQYF.

V is TRBV7-2 and J is TRBJ2-5; D is unresolved. The ends were cut back, 1 base at V and 11 bases at J, with 11 bases in the middle. The CDR3 extends over 12 amino acids. The germline V gene encodes CDR1 SGHTA and CDR2 FQGNSA. CDR3 sequence (DNA): TGTGCCAGCAGCTTAGTATACGGAAAGCAGTACTTC. It specifies CASSLVYGKQYF.

V is TRBV2 and J is TRBJ2-5; the D is unclear. The DNA end is more similar to TRBJ2-4, so the J call may be wrong. The CDR3 sequence is 12 residues long. The germline gives CDR1 SNHLY, CDR2 FYNNEI. CDR3 nucleotide sequence: TGTGCCAGCAAAGGGTTGGGAAACATTCAGTACTTC. As protein: CASKGLGNIQYF.

This clonotype was counted at least ten times. The genes are TRBV6-1 and TRBJ2-3; 12 nucleotides line up with TRBD2. J was trimmed by 1 base and V by 7 bases; bases with no gene match: 9. In germline, CDR1 is MNHNS, CDR2 SASEGT. CDR3 length equals 17 residues. The chain's CDR3 is CASNPGTSGLGTDTQYF. For the CDR3, the DNA is TGTGCCAGCAACCCCGGGACTAGCGGGCTTGGCACAGATACGCAGTATTTT.

J is TRBJ2-7 and V is TRBV9; D gene unclear. The CDR3 runs 14 residues. CDR1 SGDLS and CDR2 YYNGEE come from the germline V gene. Trimming stripped 0 bases from V and 2 bases from J, with 9 bases between. The CDR3 nucleotides are TGTGCCAGCAGCGTAGGGACGGAAACCTACGAGCAGTACTTC. Amino acids: CASSVGTETYEQYF.

The V gene is TRBV7-9, the J gene TRBJ2-1, with a weak D call TRBD1 (6 bases). Germline CDR1 is SEHNR and CDR2 is FQNEAQ (reference sequence). The CDR3 has 14 amino acids. Trimming removed 4 bases from V and 8 bases from J, with 15 bases in between. The CDR3 loop is CASSSQGNVDEQFF. Written as DNA, the CDR3 is TGTGCCAGCAGCTCCCAGGGGAACGTGGATGAGCAGTTCTTC.

A remark on this clonotype: At one end, the junction sequence differs from germline, possibly due to a read error. The chain joins TRBV10-3 to TRBJ1-2; maybe TRBD1 (6 bases). Germline CDR1 reads ENHRY; CDR2 reads SYGVKD. The CDR3 has 12 amino acids. For the CDR3, the DNA is TGTGCCAGCAGTCGGACAGACGGGAGCTACACCTTC. It specifies CASSRTDGSYTF.

J is TRBJ2-1 and V is TRBV29-1, with 9 positions matching TRBD2. CDR1 is SQVTM, CDR2 ANQGSEA, per germline. The CDR3 totals 15 residues. The trim removed 4 bases at V and 13 bases at J, leaving 17 bases unmatched. The CDR3 is CSVALSGGTQETQFF. In nucleotides, the CDR3 is TGCAGCGTTGCTTTGAGCGGGGGGACTCAAGAGACCCAGTTCTTC.

The chain is built from TRBV30 and TRBJ2-5; TRBD2 might be the D (5 bases). V was shortened by 2 bases and J by 4 bases, with 14 bases between the two germline ends. Germline V gene data show CDR1 as GTSNPN and CDR2 as SVGIG (reference sequence). The CDR3 totals 14 residues. CDR3 coding DNA: TGTGCCTGGAGTCTCGGGGAGTCTGGAGAGACCCAGTACTTC. Residues: CAWSLGESGETQYF.

This rearrangement joins TRBV9 to TRBJ2-7; D is possibly TRBD1 or TRBD2 (5 bases each). Trimming left V 0 bases short and J 0 bases short, with 7 bases between. This CDR3 is built from 14 residues. The germline gives CDR1 SGDLS, CDR2 YYNGEE. In nucleotides, the CDR3 is TGTGCCAGCAGCGTAGGGGGGTTCTCCTACGAGCAGTACTTC. It is translated as CASSVGGFSYEQYF.

There are a few counts of this clonotype. The V call is TRBV27, the J call TRBJ2-1, with 9 bases matching TRBD1. Germline V CDR1 and CDR2: MNHEY, SMNVEV (reference sequence). The junction had 2 bases not matched to a gene; V was cut back by 4 bases and J by 7 bases. The length of the CDR3 is 13 residues. The CDR3 sequence: CASSSDRGNEQFF. The CDR3 coding sequence is TGTGCCAGCAGTTCCGACAGGGGGAATGAGCAGTTCTTC.